The 10 T cell receptor beta chains below come from one sample, sequenced in a study of blood T cell repertoires in COVID-19. TCRdb's copy holds only in-frame clones and misses some; the assay was immunoSEQ multiplex PCR. This sample has around 620,000 clones; around 89% occur once, and the top ten carry approximately 0.3%. Source material: peripheral blood. The receptors were gathered from a woman aged 18 to 35 with acute or convalescent COVID-19.

CDR3 coding DNA: TGTGCCAGCAGTTACTCCGCGCACACTGAAGCTTTCTTT. As protein: CASSYSAHTEAFF. The rearrangement links TRBV6-5 to TRBJ1-1; D remains ambiguous. V lost 0 bases and J 3 bases, leaving 5 bases between the germline ends. The CDR3 covers 13 residues. Germline assignment: CDR1 MNHEY and CDR2 SVGAGI.

V is TRBV5-4 and J is TRBJ1-2; D unclear. This CDR3 comprises 13 residues. Germline lookup yields CDR1 SGHNT and CDR2 YYREEE (reference sequence). Trimming pared 1 base from V and 6 bases from J, leaving 10 bases between. CDR3 sequence (DNA): TGTGCCAGCAGCTTGTATTCTCCCCATGGCTACACCTTC. This translates into CASSLYSPHGYTF.

The chain's CDR3 is CASSQPARTGRASTDTQYF. The CDR3 coding sequence is TGTGCCAGCAGCCAACCTGCCCGGACAGGGAGGGCTAGCACAGATACGCAGTATTTT. The gene calls are TRBV14 and TRBJ2-3; a possible D gene is TRBD1 (8 bases). CDR1 SGHDN and CDR2 FVKESK come from the germline V gene. V lost 2 bases, J lost 0 bases, and 21 bases lay in between. This CDR3 comprises 19 residues.

The rearrangement links TRBV20-1 to TRBJ1-6; D is unclear. This CDR3 has 8 amino acids. Germline loops: CDR1 DFQATT, CDR2 SNEGSKA (reference sequence). The CDR3: CSAGILHF. CDR3 bases: TGCAGCGCGGGGATCCTCCACTTT.

This chain links TRBV11-3 with TRBJ1-1; TRBD1 matches at 9 bases. The CDR3 has 13 amino acids. Unmatched junction bases numbered 1, after V lost 2 bases and J lost 6 bases. The V gene's germline CDR1 is SGHNT and CDR2 YENEEA. CDR3 bases: TGTGCCAGCAGCTTAACAGGGGGCTCTGAAGCTTTCTTT. This encodes CASSLTGGSEAFF.

The V call is TRBV5-1, the J call TRBJ1-6; D gene uncertain. V dropped 3 bases and J dropped 8 bases, with 9 bases sitting between them. This CDR3 has 13 amino acids. The germline V gene has CDR1 SGHRS and CDR2 YFSETQ. As DNA, the CDR3 is TGCGCCAGCAGCTCGACTGATGATTCACCCCTCCACTTT. Residues: CASSSTDDSPLHF.

The sample holds a few counts of this clone. The sample carries other DNA sequences with the same CDR3. V usage is TRBV6-5 and J usage is TRBJ2-3, with 13 bases aligning to TRBD2. The CDR3 loop spans 15 amino acids. The V segment lost 4 bases and the J segment 4 bases; nucleotides outside the gene matches: 2. CDR1 and CDR2 (germline): MNHEY, SVGAGI. CDR3 protein: CASSSLAGGPDTQYF. The CDR3 DNA is TGTGCCAGCAGTTCACTAGCGGGGGGGCCAGATACGCAGTATTTT.

The V gene is TRBV6-1, the J gene TRBJ1-3; D ambiguous. Germline CDR1 MNHNS, CDR2 SASEGT. Deletions cut 0 bases from V and 0 bases from J, with 9 bases between. CDR3 length: 16 residues. The chain's CDR3 is CASSEAGRSSGNTIYF. CDR3 in DNA: TGTGCCAGCAGTGAAGCTGGCCGCTCCTCTGGAAACACCATATATTTT.

This chain joins TRBV6-1 and TRBJ1-5; D remains ambiguous. V lost 3 bases, J lost 4 bases, and 7 bases lay in between. The CDR3 extends over 13 amino acids. Looked up from germline, CDR1 is MNHNS and CDR2 is SASEGT. The CDR3 region is CASSEVRNQPQHF. In nucleotides, the CDR3 is TGTGCCAGCAGTGAGGTGCGTAATCAGCCCCAGCATTTT.

Only a few counts were recorded for this clone. V and J are TRBV2 and TRBJ1-4, with unresolved D. This CDR3 contains 15 residues. Germline-derived CDR1 and CDR2 are SNHLY and FYNNEI. V shed 1 base and J shed 0 bases, with 6 bases lying between them. CDR3 nucleotides: TGTGCCAGCAGTGAAGGACAAGCAACTAATGAAAAACTGTTTTTT. It translates to CASSEGQATNEKLFF. The full variable domain, its missing parts supplied by reference TRBV2 and TRBJ1-4, is EPEVTQTPSHQVTQMGQEVILRCVPISNHLYFYWYRQILGQKVEFLVSFYNNEISEKSEIFDDQFSVERPDGSNFTLKIRSTKLEDSAMYFCASSEGQATNEKLFFGSGTQLSVL.